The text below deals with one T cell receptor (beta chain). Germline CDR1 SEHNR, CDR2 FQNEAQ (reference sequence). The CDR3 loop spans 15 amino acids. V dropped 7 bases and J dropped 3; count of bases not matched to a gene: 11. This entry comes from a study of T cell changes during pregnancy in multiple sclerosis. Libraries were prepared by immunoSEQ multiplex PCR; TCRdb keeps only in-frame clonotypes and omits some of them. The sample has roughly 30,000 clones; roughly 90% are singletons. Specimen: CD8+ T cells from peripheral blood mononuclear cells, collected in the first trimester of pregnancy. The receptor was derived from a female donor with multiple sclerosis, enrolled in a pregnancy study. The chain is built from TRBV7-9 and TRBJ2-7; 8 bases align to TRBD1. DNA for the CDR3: TGTGCCAGCACACACGAAACAGGGGGAAACTACGAGCAGTACTTC. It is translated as CASTHETGGNYEQYF.